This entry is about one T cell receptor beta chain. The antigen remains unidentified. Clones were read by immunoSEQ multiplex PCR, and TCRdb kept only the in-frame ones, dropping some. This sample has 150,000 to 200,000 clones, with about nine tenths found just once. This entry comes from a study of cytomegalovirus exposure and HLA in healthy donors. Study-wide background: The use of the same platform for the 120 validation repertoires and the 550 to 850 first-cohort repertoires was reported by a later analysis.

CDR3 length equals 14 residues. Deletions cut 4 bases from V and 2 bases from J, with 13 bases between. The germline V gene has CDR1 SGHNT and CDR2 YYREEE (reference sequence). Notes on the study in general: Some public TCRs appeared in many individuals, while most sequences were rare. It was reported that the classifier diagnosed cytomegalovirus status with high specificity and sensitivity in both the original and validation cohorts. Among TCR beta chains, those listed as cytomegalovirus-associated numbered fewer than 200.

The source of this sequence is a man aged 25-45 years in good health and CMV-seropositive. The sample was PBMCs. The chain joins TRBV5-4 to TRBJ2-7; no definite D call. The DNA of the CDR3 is TGTGCCAGCAGCAGCGTAGGAATAGCCTACGAGCAGTACTTC. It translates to CASSSVGIAYEQYF.